These 10 T cell receptor beta chains originate from one sample sequenced in a study of molecular identifiers for immune sequencing clone quantification. TCRdb reprocessed the PCR reads with MiXCR, giving one entry per CDR3 protein. The repertoire consists of about 500,000 distinct CDR3 sequences, with roughly a fifth occurring once and the leading ten covering 0.65% to 0.95%. Sequencing was performed on naive CD8+ T cells from blood, with Jurkat cell RNA spiked in. Subset meaning: FACS-sorted CD8+CD4-CCR7+CD45RA+ naive T cells. The receptors stem from a human donor in good health. Some libraries in this study had Jurkat cell RNA spiked in.

This clonotype was seen ten or more times. The chain employs TRBV9 and TRBJ2-7; 9 bases match TRBD2. From germline, CDR1 is SGDLS and CDR2 YYNGEE. The CDR3 is 14 amino acids. The junction had 9 bases not matched to a gene; V was cut back by 5 bases and J by 6 bases. The CDR3 here is CASSVGSGGAEQYF. The CDR3 DNA sequence: TGTGCCAGCAGTGTTGGTAGCGGGGGTGCCGAGCAGTACTTC.

This clonotype was counted once. This rearrangement joins TRBV12-3 or TRBV12-4 to TRBJ2-7; TRBD2 matches at 7 bases. J gave up 0 bases and V 5 bases, and 10 bases lay outside the gene matches. This CDR3 contains 16 residues. CDR3: CASSPPRGGPSYEQYF. In nucleotides, the CDR3 is TGTGCCAGCAGTCCCCCTAGGGGAGGGCCCTCCTACGAGCAGTACTTC.

This chain connects TRBV30 to TRBJ1-2; 7 bases match TRBD1. The CDR3 has 14 residues. The J segment lost 8 bases and the V segment lost 2 bases, leaving 11 bases of the junction unmatched. Per germline, CDR1 GTSNPN and CDR2 SVGIG (reference sequence). The CDR3 DNA reads TGTGCCTGGAGTTCTTCCGGGACAGAGGAAGGCTACACCTTC. This gives the protein CAWSSSGTEEGYTF.

The chain is built from TRBV20-1 and TRBJ2-7; 10 nucleotides agree with TRBD1. The CDR3 is made up of 14 amino acids. The germline V gene encodes CDR1 DFQATT and CDR2 SNEGSKA (reference sequence). V trimming: 6 bases; J trimming: 4 bases; junction bases outside the gene matches: 9. CDR3 loop: CSALGQGRVYEQYF. The CDR3 DNA sequence: TGCAGTGCGTTGGGACAGGGGAGGGTTTACGAGCAGTACTTC.

The chain has TRBV19 and TRBJ2-7; tentative D call: TRBD2 (6 bases). The V end was cut by 5 bases, the J end by 3 bases, with 14 bases between. The CDR3 extends over 14 amino acids. Germline values: CDR1 LNHDA, CDR2 SQIVND (reference sequence). The CDR3 region is CASSLRTDYYEQYF. DNA for the CDR3: TGTGCCAGTAGTCTTCGGACGGACTACTACGAGCAGTACTTC.

This clonotype has ten or more counts. This chain joins TRBV29-1 and TRBJ2-7, with TRBD2 as a possible D gene (5 bases). CDR1 is SQVTM and CDR2 is ANQGSEA in the germline V gene. The CDR3 runs to 16 residues. The V end was cut by 2 bases, the J end by 0 bases, with 17 bases between. Written as DNA, the CDR3 is TGCAGCGTTGAACTATACGAGGGTTACAGCTCCTACGAGCAGTACTTC. Translation gives CSVELYEGYSSYEQYF.

This clonotype showed up many times. The chain combines TRBV5-4 with TRBJ2-1; no definite D call. Germline CDR1 SGHNT, CDR2 YYREEE (reference sequence). The CDR3 is 13 residues long. With 4 bases removed from V and 9 bases from J, the gap between germline ends came to 14 bases. The CDR3 loop reads CASSPIEGTEQFF. CDR3 sequence (DNA): TGTGCCAGCAGCCCCATCGAAGGTACTGAGCAGTTCTTC.

Of note for this clonotype: A much larger clonotype is one base distant, so this may be a read error. The chain couples TRBV2 to TRBJ2-2; no reliable D call. Germline CDR1 is SNHLY and CDR2 is FYNNEI. The CDR3 has 13 residues. V lost 10 bases and J lost 0, with 9 bases in between. The CDR3 nucleotides read TGTGCCATTATTGGGTCGAACACCGGGGAGCTGTTTTTT. Translating it yields CAIIGSNTGELFF.

This chain links TRBV5-6 with TRBJ2-7; 10 bases match TRBD2. This CDR3 spans 15 amino acids. Germline V CDR1 and CDR2: SGHDT, YYEEEE. Unmatched junction bases numbered 6, after V lost 0 bases and J lost 6 bases. The CDR3 nucleotides are TGTGCCAGCAGCTTGGGGACTAGCGGACACTCCGAGCAGTACTTC. It codes for CASSLGTSGHSEQYF.

In regard to this clonotype: This clone may be a read error of a much larger clone one base away. The chain uses TRBV7-9 and TRBJ2-4; D may be TRBD2 (7 bases). Germline values: CDR1 SEHNR, CDR2 FQNEAQ (reference sequence). The CDR3 sequence is 16 residues long. CDR3 region: CAISPRGGVAKNIQYF. In DNA, the CDR3 is TGTGCCATCAGCCCCCGAGGGGGGGTCGCCAAAAACATTCAGTACTTC.